One sample yielded the 26 T cell receptor beta chains listed below, sequenced in a study of blood T cell repertoires in COVID-19. The data were produced by immunoSEQ multiplex PCR, yet TCRdb's version contains in-frame clones alone and is incomplete. The repertoire includes 200,000 or so clones, around 87% of them detected once, and less than 8% sits in the top ten. The specimen was PBMCs or T cells enriched from blood (not recorded which). The source is a man in his thirties or forties in a cohort exposed to, infected with or recovered from COVID-19 (not recorded which).

CDR3 DNA: TGTGCCAGCACCCCAGAGACGGGAGTTGATTCACCCCTCCACTTT. It encodes CASTPETGVDSPLHF. This chain uses TRBV28 with TRBJ1-6; no reliable D call. From germline, CDR1 is MDHEN and CDR2 SYDVKM. This CDR3 is 15 amino acids long. Trimming removed 7 bases at V and 8 bases at J, with 18 bases between.

The gene calls are TRBV14 and TRBJ1-2, with a possible D match to TRBD1 (6 bases). Trimming pared 1 base from V and 4 bases from J, leaving 7 bases between. The CDR3 is 13 amino acids. Germline assignment: CDR1 SGHDN and CDR2 FVKESK. CDR3 region: CASSQARGYGYTF. In nucleotides, the CDR3 is TGTGCCAGCAGCCAAGCCAGGGGCTATGGCTACACCTTC.

This clone appeared a single time. The rearrangement links TRBV27 to TRBJ2-1, with 13 bases aligning to TRBD2. Per germline, CDR1 MNHEY and CDR2 SMNVEV (reference sequence). There are 16 residues in the CDR3. Losses at the gene ends were 3 bases for V and 10 bases for J; bases not matched to a gene: 9. The CDR3 DNA sequence: TGTGCCAGCAGTTTCTTACGAGGACTAGCGGGAGACGAGCAGTTCTTC. Translating it yields CASSFLRGLAGDEQFF.

This clone appeared a single time. The chain is built from TRBV15 and TRBJ1-6, with TRBD1 matching 7 bases. Germline V gene lookup returns CDR1 LNHNV and CDR2 YYDKDF (reference sequence). The V and J ends lost 3 bases and 6 bases, in that order; junction bases with no gene match: 8. CDR3 length: 16 amino acids. This chain's CDR3 is CATSRGQPLLNSPLHF. For the CDR3, the DNA is TGTGCCACCAGCAGGGGACAGCCCCTACTTAATTCACCCCTCCACTTT.

This clone was seen just once. The chain employs TRBV21-1 and TRBJ2-5; TRBD1 is taken as the D call from the table, unchecked against the DNA. TRBV21-1 is a listed pseudogene. This CDR3 comprises 14 residues. This chain's CDR3 is CASSGTGDQETQYF. The CDR3 nucleotides read TGTGCCAGCAGCGGGACAGGAGACCAAGAGACCCAGTACTTC.

This rearrangement joins TRBV6-5 to TRBJ2-2; D is possibly TRBD1 (6 bases). The CDR3 extends over 15 amino acids. V was pared by 0 bases and J by 5 bases, with 10 bases between. Germline V gives CDR1 MNHEY, CDR2 SVGAGI. The CDR3 DNA reads as TGTGCCAGCAGTTACTCGGCAGGGGAGACCGGGGAGCTGTTTTTT. As protein: CASSYSAGETGELFF.

This clone was recorded a few times. The chain employs TRBV5-1 and TRBJ1-4; 7 positions agree with TRBD1. Germline CDR1 and CDR2: SGHRS and YFSETQ. Trimming at V came to 4 bases and at J to 0 bases, leaving 12 bases not matched to a gene. The CDR3 consists of 18 residues. The CDR3 spells CASSPIGTATATNEKLFF. CDR3 in DNA: TGCGCCAGCAGCCCAATTGGGACAGCAACTGCAACTAATGAAAAACTGTTTTTT.

The genes are TRBV28 and TRBJ2-1; 9 nucleotides line up with TRBD2. J gave up 10 bases and V 6 bases, and 16 bases lay outside the gene matches. The length of the CDR3 is 16 residues. The V gene's germline CDR1 is MDHEN and CDR2 SYDVKM. This CDR3 is CASRGRRREGPREQFF. The CDR3 coding sequence is TGTGCCAGCAGGGGTCGGAGGCGGGAGGGCCCGAGGGAGCAGTTCTTC.

The V gene is TRBV28, the J gene TRBJ1-2; TRBD1 might be the D (5 bases). V lost 8 bases, J lost 8 bases, and 24 bases lay in between. The germline V gene has CDR1 MDHEN and CDR2 SYDVKM. CDR3 length equals 15 residues. The CDR3 region has the DNA TGTGCCAGCGGGCCGATCCTGTGGGACTCCCGAGGCTACACCTTC. Protein: CASGPILWDSRGYTF.

This chain connects TRBV5-1 to TRBJ1-6, with D maybe TRBD1 (6 bases). The CDR3 contains 14 residues. Trimming shortened V by 4 bases and J by 8 bases, and 13 bases separated the two germline ends. Germline CDR1 is SGHRS and CDR2 is YFSETQ. CDR3: CASSGGESYSPLHF. DNA of the CDR3: TGCGCCAGCAGCGGGGGCGAATCCTATTCACCCCTCCACTTT.

The V gene is TRBV6-5, the J gene TRBJ1-5; D remains ambiguous. The CDR3 runs to 12 residues. V was trimmed by 4 bases and J by 6 bases, leaving 7 bases between them. Germline values: CDR1 MNHEY, CDR2 SVGAGI. CDR3 DNA: TGTGCCAGCAGTTTTAACAGTCAGCCCCAGCATTTT. Its translation: CASSFNSQPQHF.

The chain recombines TRBV6-5 with TRBJ2-1; D possibly corresponds to TRBD1 (5 bases). This CDR3 spans 13 amino acids. The germline gives CDR1 MNHEY, CDR2 SVGAGI. The V end was cut by 5 bases, the J end by 10 bases, with 15 bases between. For the CDR3, the DNA is TGTGCCAGCAGTCCAACGACAACAGGAGAGCAGTTCTTC. Protein product: CASSPTTTGEQFF.

The gene calls are TRBV24-1 and TRBJ2-6; 12 positions match TRBD1. This CDR3 is built from 20 residues. The V gene's germline CDR1 is KGHDR and CDR2 SFDVKD. Trimming cost V 5 bases and J 2 bases; bases outside gene matches: 12. CDR3 amino acids: CATSGPGTGGASAGANVLTF. The CDR3 DNA reads TGTGCCACCAGTGGACCCGGGACAGGGGGCGCAAGCGCTGGGGCCAACGTCCTGACTTTC.

The chain has TRBV11-2 and TRBJ2-1; tentatively, D is TRBD2 (5 bases). The CDR3 consists of 16 residues. V shed 2 bases and J shed 8 bases, with 19 bases lying between them. CDR1 and CDR2 (germline): SGHAT, FQNNGV. DNA for the CDR3: TGTGCCAGCAGCTTACCGGGGTTTCCTCGGTCGGATGAGCAGTTCTTC. It encodes CASSLPGFPRSDEQFF.

The chain recombines TRBV7-2 with TRBJ1-4; TRBD1 agrees at 9 bases. After removal of 3 bases from V and 6 bases from J, the junction contained 2 bases not matched to a gene. The CDR3 loop spans 14 amino acids. CDR1 and CDR2 from the germline V gene are SGHTA and FQGNSA. Here the CDR3 DNA reads TGTGCCAGCAGCTTGGGACAGGGTCATGAAAAACTGTTTTTT. It is translated as CASSLGQGHEKLFF.

The rearrangement links TRBV5-4 to TRBJ2-7; 9 bases are a match to TRBD2. Germline V gives CDR1 SGHNT, CDR2 YYREEE (reference sequence). The CDR3 consists of 15 residues. V lost 0 bases and J lost 0; bases outside the gene matches: 1. CDR3 bases: TGTGCCAGCAGCTTGGGAGCGGGGGGCTCCTACGAGCAGTACTTC. It is translated as CASSLGAGGSYEQYF. Drawing the rest from reference TRBV5-4 and TRBJ2-7, the complete variable domain is ETGVTQSPTHLIKTRGQQVTLRCSSQSGHNTVSWYQQALGQGPQFIFQYYREEENGRGNFPPRFSGLQFPNYSSELNVNALELDDSALYLCASSLGAGGSYEQYFGPGTRLTVT.

The V call is TRBV24-1, the J call TRBJ2-7; TRBD1 might be the D (5 bases). V gave up 6 bases and J gave up 0 bases, with 8 bases separating them. Germline lookup yields CDR1 KGHDR and CDR2 SFDVKD. This CDR3 comprises 13 residues. Written as DNA, the CDR3 is TGTGCCACCAGTCAAGACAGCTCCTACGAGCAGTACTTC. Translated, it gives CATSQDSSYEQYF.

The chain links TRBV7-9 to TRBJ1-6, with TRBD1 as a possible D gene (5 bases). Trimming took off 6 bases at V and 4 bases at J, with 10 bases between the two ends. Germline V gene sequence: CDR1 SEHNR, CDR2 FQNEAQ (reference sequence). The CDR3 totals 14 residues. CDR3 nucleotides: TGTGCCAGCAGACAGGAGCAATATAATTCACCCCTCCACTTT. As protein: CASRQEQYNSPLHF.

This chain connects TRBV2 to TRBJ1-2; D remains ambiguous. Germline assignment: CDR1 SNHLY and CDR2 FYNNEI. This CDR3 comprises 13 residues. Trimming removed 6 bases at V and 8 bases at J, with 16 bases between. The CDR3 DNA reads as TGTGCCAGCAGAATATCGGCGGGTAGCGGCTACACCTTC. Translated, it gives CASRISAGSGYTF. The whole variable domain, filled in from reference TRBV2 and TRBJ1-2, reads EPEVTQTPSHQVTQMGQEVILRCVPISNHLYFYWYRQILGQKVEFLVSFYNNEISEKSEIFDDQFSVERPDGSNFTLKIRSTKLEDSAMYFCASRISAGSGYTFGSGTRLTVV.

The J gene is TRBJ2-3, the V gene TRBV7-3, with TRBD2 matching 9 bases. The CDR3 length is 16 residues. V lost 5 bases to trimming and J lost 1 base; unmatched junction nucleotides: 7. The germline gives CDR1 SGHTA, CDR2 FQGTGA. The CDR3: CASSDFSGSGTDTQYF. CDR3 nucleotide sequence: TGTGCCAGCAGCGACTTTAGCGGGAGTGGCACAGATACGCAGTATTTT.

This sequence joins TRBV28 and TRBJ2-7, with D tentatively TRBD2 (6 bases). The CDR3 loop spans 17 amino acids. V shed 2 bases and J shed 0 bases, with 17 bases lying between them. The germline CDR1 and CDR2 sequences are MDHEN and SYDVKM. The CDR3 sequence is CASSLGPPGEFSYEQYF. DNA of the CDR3: TGTGCCAGCAGTTTAGGCCCCCCGGGGGAGTTCTCCTACGAGCAGTACTTC. The full variable domain, with the rest looked up from reference TRBV28 and TRBJ2-7, is DVKVTQSSRYLVKRTGEKVFLECVQDMDHENMFWYRQDPGLGLRLIYFSYDVKMKEKGDIPEGYSVSREKKERFSLILESASTNQTSMYLCASSLGPPGEFSYEQYFGPGTRLTVT.

The DNA of the CDR3 is TGTGCCAGCAGTCCCCGGGTCCTTAATTCACCCCTCCACTTT. It yields the protein CASSPRVLNSPLHF. The chain joins TRBV28 to TRBJ1-6; D is unresolved. The germline V gene has CDR1 MDHEN and CDR2 SYDVKM. Trimming cost V 5 bases and J 6 bases, with 11 bases left between them. The CDR3 length is 14 residues.

The V gene is TRBV5-4, the J gene TRBJ2-3; a possible D gene is TRBD2 (5 bases). The V and J ends lost 3 bases and 3 bases respectively, with 14 bases between them. The CDR3 runs to 15 residues. Germline V gives CDR1 SGHNT, CDR2 YYREEE (reference sequence). CDR3 amino acids: CASSSSGSRTDTQYF. CDR3 bases: TGTGCCAGCAGCTCATCGGGGAGTAGGACAGATACGCAGTATTTT. Variable domain in full (rest from reference TRBV5-4 and TRBJ2-3): ETGVTQSPTHLIKTRGQQVTLRCSSQSGHNTVSWYQQALGQGPQFIFQYYREEENGRGNFPPRFSGLQFPNYSSELNVNALELDDSALYLCASSSSGSRTDTQYFGPGTRLTVL.

The CDR3 bases are TGTGCCAGCAGTTGGACCAGGGGGCCGGAGCAGTACTTC. This translates into CASSWTRGPEQYF. The chain is built from TRBV6-5 and TRBJ2-7; 8 bases match TRBD1. The CDR3 sequence is 13 residues long. V dropped 4 bases and J dropped 7; count of bases not matched to a gene: 6. Germline V gene lookup returns CDR1 MNHEY and CDR2 SVGAGI.

This sequence joins TRBV7-6 and TRBJ2-2, with D possibly matching TRBD2 (5 bases). V lost 5 bases, J lost 5 bases, and 12 bases lay in between. Germline V gene lookup returns CDR1 SGHVS and CDR2 FNYEAQ. The CDR3 has 14 amino acids. In nucleotides, the CDR3 is TGTGCCAGCAGCCTTGAGAGAGGGACCGGGGAGCTGTTTTTT. Protein sequence: CASSLERGTGELFF.

A single count supports this clone. The chain joins TRBV6-5 to TRBJ2-5, with unresolved D. The V end lost 4 bases, the J end lost 2 bases, and 11 bases lay between the germline ends. The CDR3 totals 14 residues. Germline V gene sequence: CDR1 MNHEY, CDR2 SVGAGI. CDR3 region: CASSSQAPQETQYF. The CDR3 DNA reads TGTGCCAGCAGTTCTCAGGCTCCGCAAGAGACCCAGTACTTC.